This T cell receptor (beta chain) was obtained from a study of blood T cell repertoires in COVID-19. The CDR3 contains 16 residues. The germline V gene has CDR1 SGHTA and CDR2 FQGTGA. V was shortened by 1 base and J by 5 bases, with 12 bases between the two germline ends. Measured with immunoSEQ multiplex PCR; TCRdb has only the in-frame clones, and not every one. The table has approximately 50,000 clones, around 78% seen once; the top ten hold over 9.5%. Sequenced input: peripheral blood. The V call is TRBV7-3, the J call TRBJ1-6; D gene uncertain. The TCR was taken from a human donor in a cohort sampled during active COVID-19. CDR3 in amino acids: CASSLNGGENNSPLHF. The CDR3 DNA reads TGTGCCAGCAGCTTAAACGGCGGCGAAAATAATTCACCCCTCCACTTT.